This T cell receptor (beta chain) was captured by sequencing in a study of PD-1 blockade in classical Hodgkin lymphoma. General study points: It was CD4+ TCR diversity, not CD8+, that rose significantly by C4D1.

Remarks on this clone: Its antigen is unknown.

Every single patient, without exception, relapsed after autologous stem cell transplantation, and brentuximab vedotin exposure varied. V lost 0 bases to trimming and J lost 5 bases, with 8 bases between them. This CDR3 contains 13 residues. Germline CDR1 and CDR2: MNHNY and SVGAGI (reference sequence). TCRdb's copy holds only in-frame clones and misses some; the assay was immunoSEQ multiplex PCR. The sample has 25,000 to 35,000 clones, approximately 87% seen once. The genes are TRBV6-6 and TRBJ2-7, with D perhaps TRBD1 (5 bases). The TCR sequence derives from a human donor with classical Hodgkin lymphoma. The sequenced sample was peripheral blood mononuclear cells (PBMCs), obtained before the second cycle of nivolumab. CDR3 sequence: CASSYSTQDEQYF. CDR3 nucleotides: TGTGCCAGCAGTTACTCGACACAGGACGAGCAGTACTTC.